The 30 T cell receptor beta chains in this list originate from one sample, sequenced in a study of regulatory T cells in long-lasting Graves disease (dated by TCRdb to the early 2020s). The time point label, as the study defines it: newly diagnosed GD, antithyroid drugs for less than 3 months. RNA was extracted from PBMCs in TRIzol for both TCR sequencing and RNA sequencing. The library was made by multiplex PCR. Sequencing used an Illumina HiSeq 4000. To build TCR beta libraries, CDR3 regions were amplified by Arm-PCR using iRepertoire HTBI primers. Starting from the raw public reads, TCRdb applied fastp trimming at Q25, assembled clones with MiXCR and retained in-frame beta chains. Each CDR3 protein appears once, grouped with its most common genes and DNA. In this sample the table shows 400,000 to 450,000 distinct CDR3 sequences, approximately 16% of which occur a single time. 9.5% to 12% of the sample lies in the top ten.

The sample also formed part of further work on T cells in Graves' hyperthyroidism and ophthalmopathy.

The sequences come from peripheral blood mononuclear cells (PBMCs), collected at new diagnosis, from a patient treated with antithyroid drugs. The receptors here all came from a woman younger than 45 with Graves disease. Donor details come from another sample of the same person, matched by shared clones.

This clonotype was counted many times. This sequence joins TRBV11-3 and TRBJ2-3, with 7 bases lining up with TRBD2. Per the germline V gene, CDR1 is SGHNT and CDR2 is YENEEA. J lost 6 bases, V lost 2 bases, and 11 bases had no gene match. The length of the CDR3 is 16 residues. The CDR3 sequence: CASSLSRGGSFDTQYF. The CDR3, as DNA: TGTGCCAGCAGCTTATCTCGTGGCGGGAGTTTCGATACGCAGTATTTT.

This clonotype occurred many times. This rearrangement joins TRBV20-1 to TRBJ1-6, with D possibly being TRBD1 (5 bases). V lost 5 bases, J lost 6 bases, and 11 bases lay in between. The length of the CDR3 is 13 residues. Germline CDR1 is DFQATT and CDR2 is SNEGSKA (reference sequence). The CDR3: CSAEGVPNSPLHF. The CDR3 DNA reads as TGCAGTGCTGAAGGGGTCCCTAATTCACCCCTCCACTTT.

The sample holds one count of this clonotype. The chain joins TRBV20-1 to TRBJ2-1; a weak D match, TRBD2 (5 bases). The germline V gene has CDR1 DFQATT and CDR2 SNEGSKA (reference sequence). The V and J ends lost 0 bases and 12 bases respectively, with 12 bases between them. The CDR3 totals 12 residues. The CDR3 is CSARDSGLMQFF. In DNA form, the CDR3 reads TGCAGTGCTAGAGACAGCGGCCTCATGCAGTTCTTC.

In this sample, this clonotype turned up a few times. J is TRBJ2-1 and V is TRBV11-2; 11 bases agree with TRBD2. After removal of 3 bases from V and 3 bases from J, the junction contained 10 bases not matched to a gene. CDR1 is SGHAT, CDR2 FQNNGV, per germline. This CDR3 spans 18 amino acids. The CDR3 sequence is CASSFGIAGGPVYNEQFF. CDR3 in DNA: TGTGCCAGCAGCTTCGGAATAGCGGGAGGGCCCGTCTACAATGAGCAGTTCTTC. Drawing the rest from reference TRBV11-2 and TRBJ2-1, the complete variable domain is EAGVAQSPRYKIIEKRQSVAFWCNPISGHATLYWYQQILGQGPKLLIQFQNNGVVDDSQLPKDRFSAERLKGVDSTLKIQPAKLEDSAVYLCASSFGIAGGPVYNEQFFGPGTRLTVL.

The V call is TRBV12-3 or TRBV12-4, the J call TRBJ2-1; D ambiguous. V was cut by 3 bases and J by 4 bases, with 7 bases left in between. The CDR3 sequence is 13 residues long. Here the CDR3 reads CASSLAEYNEQFF. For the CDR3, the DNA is TGTGCCAGCAGTTTGGCCGAGTACAATGAGCAGTTCTTC.

CDR3: CATSDSLDAGQFF. CDR3 in DNA: TGTGCCACCAGTGATTCCCTTGATGCGGGGCAGTTCTTC. The chain couples TRBV24-1 to TRBJ2-1; tentative D call: TRBD2 (5 bases). Germline CDR1 is KGHDR and CDR2 is SFDVKD. V was cut by 2 bases and J by 12 bases, with 13 bases left in between. The length of the CDR3 is 13 residues.

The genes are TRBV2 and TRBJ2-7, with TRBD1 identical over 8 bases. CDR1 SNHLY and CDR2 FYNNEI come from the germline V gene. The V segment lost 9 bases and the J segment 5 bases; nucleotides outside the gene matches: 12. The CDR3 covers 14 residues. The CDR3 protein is CASQTGTGLHEQYF. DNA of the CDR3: TGTGCCAGTCAAACCGGGACAGGTCTCCACGAGCAGTACTTC.

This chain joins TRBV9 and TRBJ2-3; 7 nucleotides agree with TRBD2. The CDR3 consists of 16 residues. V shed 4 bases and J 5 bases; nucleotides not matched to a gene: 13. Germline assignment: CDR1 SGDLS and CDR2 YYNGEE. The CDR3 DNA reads TGTGCCAGCAGCCCCATCGGGGGGTCCGGGGTAGATACGCAGTATTTT. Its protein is CASSPIGGSGVDTQYF.

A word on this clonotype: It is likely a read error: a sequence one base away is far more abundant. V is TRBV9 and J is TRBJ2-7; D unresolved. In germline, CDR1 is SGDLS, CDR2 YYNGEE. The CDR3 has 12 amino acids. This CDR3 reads CASSGSSYEQHF. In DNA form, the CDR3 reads TGTGCCAGCAGCGGGAGCTCCTACGAGCAGCACTTC.

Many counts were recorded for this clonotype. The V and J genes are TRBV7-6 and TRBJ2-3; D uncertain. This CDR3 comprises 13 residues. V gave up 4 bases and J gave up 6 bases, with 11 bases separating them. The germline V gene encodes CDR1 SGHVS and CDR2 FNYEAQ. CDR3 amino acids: CASSSLDSDTQYF. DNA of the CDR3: TGTGCCAGCAGCTCCCTGGATTCGGATACGCAGTATTTT.

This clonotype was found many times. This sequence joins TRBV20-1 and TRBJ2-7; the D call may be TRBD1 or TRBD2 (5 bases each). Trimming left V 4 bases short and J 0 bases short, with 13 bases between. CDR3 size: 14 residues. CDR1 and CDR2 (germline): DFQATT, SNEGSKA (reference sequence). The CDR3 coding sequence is TGCAGTGCTAAACGCCGGGGCGGCTCCTACGAGCAGTACTTC. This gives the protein CSAKRRGGSYEQYF.

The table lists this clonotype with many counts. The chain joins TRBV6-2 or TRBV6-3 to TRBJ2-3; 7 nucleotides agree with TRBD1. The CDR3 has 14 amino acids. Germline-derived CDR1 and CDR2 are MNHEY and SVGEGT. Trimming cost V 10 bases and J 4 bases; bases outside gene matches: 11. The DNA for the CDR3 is TGTGCCACCCTCGCATCAGGGGGATCAGATACGCAGTATTTT. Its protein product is CATLASGGSDTQYF.

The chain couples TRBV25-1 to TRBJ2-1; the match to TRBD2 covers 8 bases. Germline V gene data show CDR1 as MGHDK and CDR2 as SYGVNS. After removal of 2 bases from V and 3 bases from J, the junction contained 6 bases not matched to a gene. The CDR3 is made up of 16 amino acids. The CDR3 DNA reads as TGTGCCAGCAGTGAAGAGGGACTAGAAGTCTACAATGAGCAGTTCTTC. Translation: CASSEEGLEVYNEQFF.

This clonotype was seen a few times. CDR3 region: CAWRGTNYEQYF. CDR3 in DNA: TGTGCCTGGAGAGGGACAAACTACGAGCAGTACTTC. This chain joins TRBV30 and TRBJ2-7; a weak D match, TRBD1 (6 bases). This CDR3 spans 12 amino acids. From germline, CDR1 is GTSNPN and CDR2 SVGIG (reference sequence). Trimming cost V 3 bases and J 3 bases, with 9 bases left between them.

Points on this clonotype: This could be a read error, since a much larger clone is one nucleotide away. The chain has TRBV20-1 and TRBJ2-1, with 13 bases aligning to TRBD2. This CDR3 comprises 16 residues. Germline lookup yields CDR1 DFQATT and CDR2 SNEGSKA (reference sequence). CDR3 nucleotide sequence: TGCAGTGCTAGAGATAGTACTAGCGGGAGGGCCAATGATCAGTTCTTC. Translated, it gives CSARDSTSGRANDQFF.

CDR3 protein: CSVVAGGGGETQYF. DNA of the CDR3: TGCAGCGTCGTAGCGGGGGGGGGTGGAGAGACCCAGTACTTC. The gene calls are TRBV29-1 and TRBJ2-5; TRBD2 aligns across 11 bases. V shed 6 bases, J shed 4 bases, and the junction held 7 bases outside the gene matches. Germline loops: CDR1 SQVTM, CDR2 ANQGSEA. The CDR3 runs to 14 residues.

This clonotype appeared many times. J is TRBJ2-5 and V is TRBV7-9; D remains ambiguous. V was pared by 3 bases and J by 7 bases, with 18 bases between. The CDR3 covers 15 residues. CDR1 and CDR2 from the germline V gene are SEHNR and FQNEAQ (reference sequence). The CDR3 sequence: CASSFPMAPMGTQYF. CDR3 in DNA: TGTGCCAGCAGCTTTCCGATGGCCCCTATGGGGACCCAGTACTTC.

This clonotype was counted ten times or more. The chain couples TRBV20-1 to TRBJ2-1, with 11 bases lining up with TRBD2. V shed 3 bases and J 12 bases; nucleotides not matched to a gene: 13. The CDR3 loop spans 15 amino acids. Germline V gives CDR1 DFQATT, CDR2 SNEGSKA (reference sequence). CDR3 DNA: TGCAGTGCTAGCGAGACTAGCGGGATGGGGTGGGTGCAGTTCTTC. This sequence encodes CSASETSGMGWVQFF.

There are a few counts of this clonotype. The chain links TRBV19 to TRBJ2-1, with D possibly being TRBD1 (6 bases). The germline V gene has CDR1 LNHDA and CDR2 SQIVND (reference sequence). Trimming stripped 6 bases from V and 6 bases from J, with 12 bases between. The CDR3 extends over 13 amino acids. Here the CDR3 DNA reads TGTGCCAGTAGGATACAGGGCCCCAATGAGCAGTTCTTC. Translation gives CASRIQGPNEQFF.

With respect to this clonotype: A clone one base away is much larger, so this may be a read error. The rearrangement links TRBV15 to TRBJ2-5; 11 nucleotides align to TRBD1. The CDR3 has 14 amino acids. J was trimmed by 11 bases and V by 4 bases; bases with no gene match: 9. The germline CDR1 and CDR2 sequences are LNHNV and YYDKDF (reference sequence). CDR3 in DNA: TGTGCCACCAGCACCTGGACAGGGGGCAATGAGCAGTACTTC. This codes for CATSTWTGGNEQYF.

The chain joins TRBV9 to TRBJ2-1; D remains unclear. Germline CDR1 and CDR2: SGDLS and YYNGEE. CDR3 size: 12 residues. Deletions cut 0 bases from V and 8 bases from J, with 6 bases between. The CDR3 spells CASSVAWDEQFF. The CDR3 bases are TGTGCCAGCAGCGTAGCCTGGGATGAGCAGTTCTTC.

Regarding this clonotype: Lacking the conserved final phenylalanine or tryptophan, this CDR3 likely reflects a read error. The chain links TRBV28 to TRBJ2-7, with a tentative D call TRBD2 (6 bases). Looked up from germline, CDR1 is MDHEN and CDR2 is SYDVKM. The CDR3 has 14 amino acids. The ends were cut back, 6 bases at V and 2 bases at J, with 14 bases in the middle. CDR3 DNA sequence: TGTGCCAGCAGCGCCGGGACGGGGGCCTACGAGCAGTACCTC. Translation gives CASSAGTGAYEQYL.

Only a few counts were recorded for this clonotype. The DNA for the CDR3 is TGTGCCAGCAGTGATCGGCCAGGGTATAATTCACCCCTCCACTTT. Protein: CASSDRPGYNSPLHF. V gene TRBV6-1 combines with J gene TRBJ1-6; tentatively, D is TRBD1 (5 bases). The V end lost 3 bases, the J end lost 4 bases, and 10 bases lay between the germline ends. This CDR3 is built from 15 residues. Germline CDR1 reads MNHNS; CDR2 reads SASEGT.

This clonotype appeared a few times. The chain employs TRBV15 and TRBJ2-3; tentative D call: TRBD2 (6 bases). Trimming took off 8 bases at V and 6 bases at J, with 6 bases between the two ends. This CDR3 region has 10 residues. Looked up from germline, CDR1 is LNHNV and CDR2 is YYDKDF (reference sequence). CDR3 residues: CATAGDTQYF. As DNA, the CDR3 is TGTGCCACCGCGGGGGATACGCAGTATTTT.

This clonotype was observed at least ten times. This CDR3 is CASTTGGSYEQYF. CDR3 coding DNA: TGTGCCAGCACCACAGGGGGCTCCTACGAGCAGTACTTC. The chain links TRBV7-9 to TRBJ2-7; 8 bases match TRBD1. The CDR3 sequence is 13 residues long. Germline assignment: CDR1 SEHNR and CDR2 FQNEAQ (reference sequence). Trimming removed 7 bases from V and 0 bases from J; junction bases left unmatched: 2. Combining the CDR3 with reference TRBV7-9 and TRBJ2-7 gives the whole variable domain DTGVSQNPRHKITKRGQNVTFRCDPISEHNRLYWYRQTLGQGPEFLTYFQNEAQLEKSRLLSDRFSAERPKGSFSTLEIQRTEQGDSAMYLCASTTGGSYEQYFGPGTRLTVT.

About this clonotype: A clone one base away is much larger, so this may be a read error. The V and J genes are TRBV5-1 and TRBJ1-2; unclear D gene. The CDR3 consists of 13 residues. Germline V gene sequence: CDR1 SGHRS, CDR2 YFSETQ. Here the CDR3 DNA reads TGCACCAGCAGCCTGGCTGCGATGGATGGCTACACCTTC. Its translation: CTSSLAAMDGYTF. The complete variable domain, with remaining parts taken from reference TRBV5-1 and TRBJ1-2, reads KAGVTQTPRYLIKTRGQQVTLSCSPISGHRSVSWYQQTPGQGLQFLFEYFSETQRNKGNFPGRFSGRQFSNSRSEMNVSTLELGDSALYLCTSSLAAMDGYTFGSGTRLTVV.

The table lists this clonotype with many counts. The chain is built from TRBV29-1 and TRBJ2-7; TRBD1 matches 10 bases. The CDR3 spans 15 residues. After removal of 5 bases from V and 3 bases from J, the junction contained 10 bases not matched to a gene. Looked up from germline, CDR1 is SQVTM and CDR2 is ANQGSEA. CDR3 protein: CSVTGRTGGGYEQYF. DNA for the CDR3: TGCAGCGTTACCGGGCGGACAGGGGGAGGCTACGAGCAGTACTTC.

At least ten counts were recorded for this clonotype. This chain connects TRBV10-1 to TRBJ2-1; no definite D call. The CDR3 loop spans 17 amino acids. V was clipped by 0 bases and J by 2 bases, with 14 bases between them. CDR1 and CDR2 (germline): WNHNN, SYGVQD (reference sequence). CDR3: CASSESWGRGPYNEQFF. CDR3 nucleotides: TGCGCCAGCAGTGAGTCTTGGGGAAGAGGCCCCTACAATGAGCAGTTCTTC.

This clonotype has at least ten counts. CDR3 nucleotides: TGTGCCAGCAGCCCGACGGAGCTCGAGCAGTACTTC. Its protein product is CASSPTELEQYF. The chain combines TRBV7-9 with TRBJ2-7, with D uncertain. This CDR3 contains 12 residues. The ends were cut back, 5 bases at V and 6 bases at J, with 11 bases in the middle. Germline CDR1 SEHNR, CDR2 FQNEAQ (reference sequence).

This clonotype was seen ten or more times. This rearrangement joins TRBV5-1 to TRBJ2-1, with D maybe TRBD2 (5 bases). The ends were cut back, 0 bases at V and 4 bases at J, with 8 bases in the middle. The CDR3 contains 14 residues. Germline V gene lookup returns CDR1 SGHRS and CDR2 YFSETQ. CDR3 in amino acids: CASSLGTGYNEQFF. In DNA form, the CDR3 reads TGCGCCAGCAGCTTGGGAACGGGATACAATGAGCAGTTCTTC.